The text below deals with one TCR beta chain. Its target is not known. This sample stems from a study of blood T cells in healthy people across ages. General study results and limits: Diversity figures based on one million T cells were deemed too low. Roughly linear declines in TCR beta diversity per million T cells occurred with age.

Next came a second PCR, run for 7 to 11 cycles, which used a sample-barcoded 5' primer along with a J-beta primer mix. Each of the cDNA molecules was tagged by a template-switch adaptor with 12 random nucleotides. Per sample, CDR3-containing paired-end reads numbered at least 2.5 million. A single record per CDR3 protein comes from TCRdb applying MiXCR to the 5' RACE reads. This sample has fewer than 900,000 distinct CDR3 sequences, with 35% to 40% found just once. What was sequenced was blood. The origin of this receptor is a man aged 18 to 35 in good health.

CDR3 nucleotides: TGTGCCAGCTCACCACTGGCGGCTGGGGCCAACGTCCTGACTTTC. Translating it yields CASSPLAAGANVLTF. The chain is built from TRBV18 and TRBJ2-6; D gene unclear. This CDR3 region has 15 residues. The V gene lost 1 base and the J gene lost 2 bases, with 6 bases spanning the gap. CDR1 KGHSH and CDR2 LQKENI come from the germline V gene.